The 32 T cell receptor beta chains below all came from one sample that was sequenced in a study of cytomegalovirus exposure and HLA in healthy donors. The PCR made use of 60 Vbeta and 13 Jbeta primers. The protocol was immunoSEQ multiplex PCR, while the TCRdb copy is restricted to in-frame clones and leaves out a portion. The sample has roughly 110,000 clones, 70% to 80% seen once; the top ten hold roughly 3.7%. The sample taken for sequencing was PBMCs. The receptors stem from a man aged 55 to 70 in good health and CMV-seronegative.

The chain combines TRBV7-2 with TRBJ2-2; maybe TRBD1 (5 bases). Trimming took 6 bases from V and 4 from J, leaving 9 bases between them. The CDR3 is 13 residues long. Per germline, CDR1 SGHTA and CDR2 FQGNSA. The CDR3 nucleotides are TGTGCCAGCAGTTCAGGGTCCACCGGGGAGCTGTTTTTT. Encoded protein: CASSSGSTGELFF.

The table lists this clone with a few counts. The same CDR3 arises from other DNA sequences in this sample as well. The gene calls are TRBV7-6 and TRBJ2-3, with 7 bases lining up with TRBD2. Per germline, CDR1 SGHVS and CDR2 FNYEAQ. V dropped 0 bases and J dropped 0; count of bases not matched to a gene: 0. The CDR3 extends over 15 amino acids. The CDR3 sequence: CASSLAGGSTDTQYF. The CDR3 coding sequence is TGTGCCAGCAGCTTAGCGGGGGGGAGCACAGATACGCAGTATTTT.

The chain joins TRBV5-1 to TRBJ1-1; weak D call: TRBD1 (6 bases). The CDR3 length is 14 residues. V was cut by 1 base and J by 0 bases, with 7 bases left in between. From germline, CDR1 is SGHRS and CDR2 YFSETQ. CDR3 coding DNA: TGCGCCAGCAGCTTGAGGGACATGAACACTGAAGCTTTCTTT. The encoded protein is CASSLRDMNTEAFF.

The rearrangement joins TRBV19 to TRBJ2-2; 9 bases fit TRBD1. V dropped 6 bases and J dropped 6; count of bases not matched to a gene: 8. Germline V gene lookup returns CDR1 LNHDA and CDR2 SQIVND (reference sequence). This CDR3 comprises 15 residues. The DNA for the CDR3 is TGTGCCAGTAGAAGGGACAGGGTTGTCCCCGGGGAGCTGTTTTTT. This sequence encodes CASRRDRVVPGELFF.

In its sample, this clone was seen once. This CDR3 reads CASSLMGSGEAFF. CDR3 nucleotide sequence: TGTGCCAGCAGCTTAATGGGTTCAGGTGAAGCTTTCTTT. The chain joins TRBV7-9 to TRBJ1-1; D call uncertain. CDR1 is SEHNR, CDR2 FQNEAQ, per germline (reference sequence). The CDR3 has 13 residues. Trimming cost V 2 bases and J 7 bases, with 11 bases left between them.

The rearrangement uses TRBV30 and TRBJ2-7; TRBD1 is a possible D gene (5 bases). Germline CDR1 is GTSNPN and CDR2 is SVGIG (reference sequence). CDR3 size: 13 residues. Trimming took 4 bases from V and 3 from J, leaving 13 bases between them. CDR3 sequence reads: CAWTGRANYEQYV. The CDR3 bases are TGTGCCTGGACGGGCAGGGCTAACTACGAGCAGTACGTC.

The V and J genes are TRBV13 and TRBJ1-3, with 7 bases matching TRBD1. The CDR3 loop spans 16 amino acids. Germline assignment: CDR1 PRHDT and CDR2 FYEKMQ (reference sequence). Losses at the gene ends were 4 bases for V and 0 bases for J; bases not matched to a gene: 6. The CDR3 reads CASSYGTASSGNTIYF. CDR3 nucleotide sequence: TGTGCCAGCAGCTACGGGACAGCCAGCTCTGGAAACACCATATATTTT.

V and J are TRBV5-1 and TRBJ2-3; 9 nucleotides agree with TRBD2. The CDR3 is 16 amino acids. Germline CDR1 and CDR2: SGHRS and YFSETQ. Trimming at V came to 2 bases and at J to 4 bases, leaving 8 bases not matched to a gene. In DNA, the CDR3 is TGCGCCAGCAGCTTTAGCGGGGGTAGTGTCGCAGATACGCAGTATTTT. Translation gives CASSFSGGSVADTQYF.

Note on this clone: The sample holds other DNA sequences that translate to the same CDR3. The chain has TRBV5-1 and TRBJ2-1, with 7 bases matching TRBD1. The germline V gene encodes CDR1 SGHRS and CDR2 YFSETQ. The CDR3 is 13 residues long. J lost 5 bases, V lost 4 bases, and 3 bases had no gene match. The CDR3 DNA sequence: TGCGCCAGCAGCAGGGGACAGAACAATGAGCAGTTCTTC. It is translated as CASSRGQNNEQFF.

This chain uses TRBV4-2 with TRBJ2-7; D not certain. The CDR3 has 16 residues. CDR1 is LGHNA and CDR2 is YNFKEQ in the germline V gene. The germline V and J ends were trimmed by 0 bases and 0 bases, with 12 bases remaining between them. CDR3 sequence reads: CASSQECLVFSYEQYV. DNA for the CDR3: TGTGCCAGCAGCCAAGAGTGTCTAGTGTTCTCCTACGAGCAGTACGTC.

The CDR3: CASSSTRGTGYGYTF. The CDR3 DNA sequence: TGTGCCAGCAGCTCAACCCGAGGGACAGGGTATGGCTACACCTTC. V usage is TRBV7-2 and J usage is TRBJ1-2; 9 bases map to TRBD1. V was clipped by 4 bases and J by 5 bases; unmatched bases: 8. The CDR3 consists of 15 residues. Germline CDR1 SGHTA, CDR2 FQGNSA.

The chain is built from TRBV2 and TRBJ1-2; the D gene is possibly TRBD1 (6 bases). Trimming removed 6 bases from V and 2 bases from J, with 13 bases in between. Germline CDR1 reads SNHLY; CDR2 reads FYNNEI. The CDR3 extends over 14 amino acids. The CDR3 sequence is CASSVSQGNYGYTF. CDR3 DNA: TGTGCCAGCAGCGTCTCGCAGGGGAACTATGGCTACACCTTC.

The rearrangement joins TRBV11-3 to TRBJ2-7, with 8 bases matching TRBD1. Germline V gives CDR1 SGHNT, CDR2 YENEEA. The CDR3 is 13 amino acids. V lost 5 bases and J lost 4; bases outside the gene matches: 4. The CDR3 DNA reads TGTGCCAGCAGCCCTGGGACAGGATACGAGCAGTACTTC. Its protein product is CASSPGTGYEQYF.

The V and J genes are TRBV6-6 and TRBJ1-5; D remains unclear. Germline V CDR1 and CDR2: MNHNY, SVGAGI (reference sequence). The CDR3 consists of 13 residues. V was trimmed by 6 bases and J by 7 bases, leaving 13 bases between them. Here the CDR3 DNA reads TGTGCCAGCAGCTCGACACCGAACCAGCCCCAGCATTTT. It translates to CASSSTPNQPQHF.

This chain joins TRBV5-6 and TRBJ1-2, with a tentative D call TRBD1 (6 bases). Germline loops: CDR1 SGHDT, CDR2 YYEEEE. V was shortened by 1 base and J by 5 bases, with 9 bases between the two germline ends. The CDR3 is 13 residues long. The DNA of the CDR3 is TGTGCCAGCAGCTTGTACAGGGCGTATGGCTACACCTTC. Translated, it gives CASSLYRAYGYTF. Looking up the rest from reference TRBV5-6 and TRBJ1-2 gives the full variable domain: DAGVTQSPTHLIKTRGQQVTLRCSPKSGHDTVSWYQQALGQGPQFIFQYYEEEERQRGNFPDRFSGHQFPNYSSELNVNALLLGDSALYLCASSLYRAYGYTFGSGTRLTVV.

The chain has TRBV28 and TRBJ2-1, with 11 bases matching TRBD2. CDR3 length equals 17 residues. The trim removed 2 bases at V and 4 bases at J, leaving 7 bases unmatched. Germline V CDR1 and CDR2: MDHEN, SYDVKM. The CDR3 here is CASSLVSGGGNYNEQFF. CDR3 coding DNA: TGTGCCAGCAGTTTAGTTAGCGGGGGGGGTAATTACAATGAGCAGTTCTTC.

The chain combines TRBV28 with TRBJ2-5; 11 nucleotides match TRBD2. The CDR3 contains 17 residues. CDR1 and CDR2 from the germline V gene are MDHEN and SYDVKM. J lost 3 bases, V lost 2 bases, and 8 bases had no gene match. CDR3 DNA sequence: TGTGCCAGCAGTTTAGATGTTAGCGGGGGGGGAAAAGAGACCCAGTACTTC. This encodes CASSLDVSGGGKETQYF.

The gene calls are TRBV29-1 and TRBJ1-3; no reliable D call. This CDR3 has 13 amino acids. Germline CDR1 SQVTM, CDR2 ANQGSEA. Deletions cut 6 bases from V and 0 bases from J, with 9 bases between. The CDR3 DNA reads as TGCAGCGTCGAGGCCCCCTCTGGAAACACCATATATTTT. Its translation is CSVEAPSGNTIYF.

This chain uses TRBV4-3 with TRBJ2-6; tentatively, D is TRBD1 (6 bases). Trimming pared 1 base from V and 1 base from J, leaving 11 bases between. The CDR3 is 17 residues long. Germline V lookup: CDR1 LGHNA, CDR2 YSLEER. The CDR3 sequence is CASSQVGTPSGANVLTF. CDR3 nucleotide sequence: TGCGCCAGCAGCCAAGTCGGGACACCTTCTGGGGCCAACGTCCTGACTTTC.

Points on this clone: Other DNA sequences of this sample code for an identical CDR3. The chain links TRBV18 to TRBJ2-3; a weak D match, TRBD2 (5 bases). With 3 bases removed from V and 4 bases from J, the gap between germline ends came to 8 bases. The CDR3 runs 13 residues. CDR1 and CDR2 (germline): KGHSH, LQKENI. The CDR3 nucleotides read TGTGCCAGCTCACCCTGGGGAGCAGATACGCAGTATTTT. It encodes CASSPWGADTQYF. Together with reference TRBV18 and TRBJ2-3, the CDR3 gives the full variable domain: NAGVMQNPRHLVRRRGQEARLRCSPMKGHSHVYWYRQLPEEGLKFMVYLQKENIIDESGMPKERFSAEFPKEGPSILRIQQVVRGDSAAYFCASSPWGADTQYFGPGTRLTVL.

DNA of the CDR3: TGTGCCAGCTCACCCTCGGGGGACGGTGGCTACACCTTC. It encodes CASSPSGDGGYTF. The rearrangement links TRBV18 to TRBJ1-2, with D possibly matching TRBD1 (5 bases). Germline V gene sequence: CDR1 KGHSH, CDR2 LQKENI. The CDR3 has 13 amino acids. V lost 3 bases, J lost 7 bases, and 12 bases lay in between.

The rearrangement joins TRBV18 to TRBJ1-2; D is perhaps TRBD1 (5 bases). The germline gives CDR1 KGHSH, CDR2 LQKENI. Trimming left V 3 bases short and J 5 bases short, with 13 bases between. This CDR3 region has 14 residues. CDR3 residues: CASSPLKTEYGYTF. The CDR3 coding sequence is TGTGCCAGCTCACCTCTGAAGACAGAGTATGGCTACACCTTC.

A few counts support this clone. The rearrangement links TRBV25-1 to TRBJ2-5, with 8 bases matching TRBD1. Trimming cost V 8 bases and J 8 bases; bases outside gene matches: 10. This CDR3 is built from 13 residues. CDR1 MGHDK and CDR2 SYGVNS come from the germline V gene. The CDR3 is CASQPGQAKTQYF. CDR3 DNA: TGTGCCAGCCAACCGGGACAGGCGAAAACCCAGTACTTC.

This clone was seen more than once but under ten times. This chain joins TRBV7-8 and TRBJ2-1, with no clear D. CDR1 and CDR2 (germline): SGHVS, FQNEAQ. The germline V and J ends were trimmed by 1 base and 9 bases, with 10 bases remaining between them. The CDR3 has 13 amino acids. CDR3 nucleotides: TGTGCCAGCAGCTTAGATGTTATTAGTGAGCAGTTCTTC. As protein: CASSLDVISEQFF. The full variable domain, in which reference TRBV7-8 and TRBJ2-1 provide the parts outside the CDR3, is GAGVSQSPRYKVAKRGQDVALRCDPISGHVSLFWYQQALGQGPEFLTYFQNEAQLDKSGLPSDRFFAERPEGSVSTLKIQRTQQEDSAVYLCASSLDVISEQFFGPGTRLTVL.

The chain has TRBV4-1 and TRBJ2-3; D perhaps matches TRBD2 (5 bases). The CDR3 extends over 17 amino acids. Germline assignment: CDR1 MGHRA and CDR2 YSYEKL. V lost 0 bases and J 2 bases, leaving 15 bases between the germline ends. CDR3 bases: TGCGCCAGCAGCCAAGAGAGGGTAGGGCGGGCCACAGATACGCAGTATTTT. Translation gives CASSQERVGRATDTQYF.

The chain has TRBV27 and TRBJ1-1, with D possibly TRBD1 on 6 matching bases. Trimming shortened V by 6 bases and J by 0 bases, and 11 bases separated the two germline ends. The CDR3 runs to 14 residues. In germline, CDR1 is MNHEY, CDR2 SMNVEV (reference sequence). The CDR3 here is CASSRRGLNTEAFF. In DNA form, the CDR3 reads TGTGCCAGCAGCCGAAGGGGGTTGAACACTGAAGCTTTCTTT.

V usage is TRBV27 and J usage is TRBJ1-1; no reliable D call. CDR1 is MNHEY and CDR2 is SMNVEV in the germline V gene (reference sequence). This CDR3 has 14 amino acids. V shed 11 bases and J shed 2 bases, with 18 bases lying between them. For the CDR3, the DNA is TGTGCCTCGGTACGGGAGGGAATCAACACTGAAGCTTTCTTT. Protein: CASVREGINTEAFF.

This clone was seen once. The V call is TRBV7-3, the J call TRBJ2-1, with 10 bases fitting TRBD2. CDR1 and CDR2 from the germline V gene are SGHTA and FQGTGA. Unmatched junction bases numbered 7, after V lost 0 bases and J lost 8 bases. The CDR3 is made up of 16 amino acids. CDR3 residues: CASSLTGSGGADEQFF. The CDR3 bases are TGTGCCAGCAGCTTAACCGGCAGCGGGGGGGCCGATGAGCAGTTCTTC.

The chain uses TRBV5-4 and TRBJ2-1; 10 nucleotides line up with TRBD1. Germline trimming cut 1 base from V and 7 bases from J; bases unmatched to any gene: 11. Germline V gene sequence: CDR1 SGHNT, CDR2 YYREEE (reference sequence). The CDR3 has 17 residues. In DNA form, the CDR3 reads TGTGCCAGCAGCTTGCGAGCCGGGACAGGGGAGGGGAATGAGCAGTTCTTC. This sequence encodes CASSLRAGTGEGNEQFF. The whole variable domain, remainder taken from reference TRBV5-4 and TRBJ2-1, is ETGVTQSPTHLIKTRGQQVTLRCSSQSGHNTVSWYQQALGQGPQFIFQYYREEENGRGNFPPRFSGLQFPNYSSELNVNALELDDSALYLCASSLRAGTGEGNEQFFGPGTRLTVL.

This clone has only a few counts. This chain joins TRBV9 and TRBJ2-5; maybe TRBD2 (6 bases). Trimming left V 4 bases short and J 8 bases short, with 18 bases between. This CDR3 comprises 14 residues. CDR1 and CDR2 from the germline V gene are SGDLS and YYNGEE. CDR3 in DNA: TGTGCCAGCAGCCCCCGACTAGGAGCAGGAACCCAGTACTTC. It is translated as CASSPRLGAGTQYF. Full variable domain (rest looked up from reference TRBV9 and TRBJ2-5): DSGVTQTPKHLITATGQRVTLRCSPRSGDLSVYWYQQSLDQGLQFLIQYYNGEERAKGNILERFSAQQFPDLHSELNLSSLELGDSALYFCASSPRLGAGTQYFGPGTRLLVL.

V and J are TRBV6-6 and TRBJ1-1; TRBD1 might be the D (5 bases). This CDR3 is 15 amino acids long. Germline CDR1 and CDR2: MNHNY and SVGAGI (reference sequence). Trimming removed 6 bases at V and 0 bases at J, with 14 bases between. DNA of the CDR3: TGTGCCAGCAGCCCCGGGGGGGGATTGAACACTGAAGCTTTCTTT. This translates into CASSPGGGLNTEAFF.

The chain recombines TRBV7-2 with TRBJ1-4, with TRBD1 as a possible D gene (5 bases). The germline V and J ends were trimmed by 3 bases and 4 bases, with 9 bases remaining between them. CDR1 SGHTA and CDR2 FQGNSA come from the germline V gene. The CDR3 consists of 14 residues. The CDR3 DNA reads as TGTGCCAGCAGCTTTCGGGGGTTTAATGAAAAACTGTTTTTT. It is translated as CASSFRGFNEKLFF. The entire variable domain, with the rest obtained from reference TRBV7-2 and TRBJ1-4, is as follows: GAGVSQSPSNKVTEKGKDVELRCDPISGHTALYWYRQSLGQGLEFLIYFQGNSAPDKSGLPSDRFSAERTGGSVSTLTIQRTQQEDSAVYLCASSFRGFNEKLFFGSGTQLSVL.